These 23 T cell receptor beta chains came from one sample sequenced in a study of T cell responses to AZD1222 COVID-19 vaccine. Generated by immunoSEQ multiplex PCR, the TCRdb table keeps only in-frame clones and is missing some. The data show 150,000 or so clones, with more than 80% seen just once and 2.5% to 3% held by the top ten. Sequencing used peripheral blood, obtained on day 0 of AZD1222 vaccination. The receptor set was obtained from an adult in good health.

The V gene is TRBV7-2, the J gene TRBJ1-5; D perhaps matches TRBD1 (5 bases). The germline V gene has CDR1 SGHTA and CDR2 FQGNSA. V lost 1 base and J 6 bases, leaving 13 bases between the germline ends. The CDR3 length is 15 residues. The CDR3 DNA is TGTGCCAGCAGCTTAGGGCAGGGTCAGGTTCAGCCCCAGCATTTT. Protein sequence: CASSLGQGQVQPQHF.

The chain is built from TRBV2 and TRBJ2-1; 8 nucleotides match TRBD2. Germline CDR1 is SNHLY and CDR2 is FYNNEI. The V gene end was trimmed by 4 bases and the J gene end by 4 bases; junction bases not matched to a gene: 6. CDR3 size: 15 residues. In DNA, the CDR3 is TGTGCCAGCAGTGTCGGCGGGAGGAGGTACAATGAGCAGTTCTTC. Its translation: CASSVGGRRYNEQFF.

The chain combines TRBV27 with TRBJ2-7; the D gene could be TRBD1 or TRBD2 (5 bases each). CDR3 size: 15 residues. The germline gives CDR1 MNHEY, CDR2 SMNVEV (reference sequence). Trimming removed 1 base from V and 5 bases from J, with 15 bases in between. The CDR3 sequence: CASSLYITGLDEQYF. CDR3 DNA sequence: TGTGCCAGCAGTTTATACATAACGGGGCTGGACGAGCAGTACTTC.

The rearrangement joins TRBV6-2 or TRBV6-3 to TRBJ1-5, with D unresolved. The V gene's germline CDR1 is MNHEY and CDR2 SVGEGT. Trimming took off 4 bases at V and 3 bases at J, with 19 bases between the two ends. This CDR3 is 17 amino acids long. The CDR3 coding sequence is TGTGCCAGCAGTTCATACGGGTCAGGTCGATACAATCAGCCCCAGCATTTT. Translated: CASSSYGSGRYNQPQHF.

Here the CDR3 reads CASSAQYTDTQYF. In nucleotides, the CDR3 is TGTGCCAGCAGCGCCCAATACACAGATACGCAGTATTTT. V usage is TRBV7-3 and J usage is TRBJ2-3, with D unresolved. Trimming stripped 5 bases from V and 2 bases from J, with 8 bases between. From germline, CDR1 is SGHTA and CDR2 FQGTGA. The CDR3 spans 13 residues.

V usage is TRBV4-3 and J usage is TRBJ2-5, with 7 bases lining up with TRBD2. The CDR3 consists of 18 residues. Germline V gene sequence: CDR1 LGHNA, CDR2 YSLEER. The ends lost 0 bases at V and 3 bases at J; junction bases unmatched: 13. The CDR3 sequence: CASSQELGAASGKETQYF. CDR3 in DNA: TGCGCCAGCAGCCAAGAACTGGGAGCGGCTAGCGGAAAAGAGACCCAGTACTTC.

The rearrangement uses TRBV6-1 and TRBJ1-6; D possibly corresponds to TRBD1 (5 bases). The CDR3 is 17 residues long. Germline CDR1 MNHNS, CDR2 SASEGT. The V and J ends lost 3 bases and 1 base respectively, with 13 bases between them. CDR3 DNA sequence: TGTGCCAGCAGTGAGGCAGGGTTCGGATCCTATAATTCACCCCTCCACTTT. Translated: CASSEAGFGSYNSPLHF.

The J gene is TRBJ2-5, the V gene TRBV29-1, with D perhaps TRBD2 (5 bases). V was pared by 4 bases and J by 5 bases, with 14 bases between. This CDR3 has 13 residues. Germline V lookup: CDR1 SQVTM, CDR2 ANQGSEA. The CDR3 protein is CSVGITTGETQYF. As DNA, the CDR3 is TGCAGCGTTGGAATCACCACGGGGGAGACCCAGTACTTC.

The rearrangement joins TRBV7-2 to TRBJ2-7; D gene uncertain. V lost 1 base, J lost 2 bases, and 12 bases lay in between. This CDR3 comprises 15 residues. Germline V gene sequence: CDR1 SGHTA, CDR2 FQGNSA. The CDR3 DNA follows: TGTGCCAGCAGCTTAGATCCGGGCGAACCCTACGAGCAGTACTTC. Protein: CASSLDPGEPYEQYF.

The gene calls are TRBV2 and TRBJ2-4; 10 bases agree with TRBD2. V was clipped by 7 bases and J by 11 bases; unmatched bases: 8. Germline CDR1 reads SNHLY; CDR2 reads FYNNEI. CDR3 size: 13 residues. CDR3 residues: CASIKREGFVQYF. DNA for the CDR3: TGTGCCAGCATAAAGCGGGAGGGCTTCGTTCAGTACTTC.

This rearrangement joins TRBV9 to TRBJ1-3, with 10 bases matching TRBD1. Germline V lookup: CDR1 SGDLS, CDR2 YYNGEE. The CDR3 sequence is 13 residues long. The V and J ends lost 3 bases and 7 bases, in that order; junction bases with no gene match: 1. CDR3 nucleotides: TGTGCCAGCAGCGCGACAGGGGGCAACACCATATATTTT. Encoded protein: CASSATGGNTIYF.

This chain joins TRBV5-1 and TRBJ2-5; 11 bases line up with TRBD2. V was pared by 4 bases and J by 5 bases, with 10 bases of the junction left unmatched. The CDR3 covers 16 residues. Germline loops: CDR1 SGHRS, CDR2 YFSETQ. DNA for the CDR3: TGCGCCAGCAGCCAAACGATACTAGCGGGAGCGGAGACCCAGTACTTC. This codes for CASSQTILAGAETQYF.

The V gene is TRBV5-5, the J gene TRBJ1-1; D ambiguous. Germline V gives CDR1 SGHKS, CDR2 YYEKEE (reference sequence). V was pared by 0 bases and J by 1 base, with 10 bases between. The CDR3 runs 15 residues. CDR3 nucleotides: TGTGCCAGCAGCTTGGGTCCGGGAGCGAACACTGAAGCTTTCTTT. This encodes CASSLGPGANTEAFF.

The chain carries TRBV5-1 and TRBJ1-5; no definite D call. The CDR3 contains 15 residues. The V gene lost 0 bases and the J gene lost 9 bases, with 16 bases spanning the gap. Germline CDR1 is SGHRS and CDR2 is YFSETQ. The CDR3 here is CASSLAERESSPQHF. In DNA, the CDR3 is TGCGCCAGCAGCTTGGCCGAAAGAGAATCCTCGCCCCAGCATTTT.

This sequence joins TRBV18 and TRBJ1-1; a weak D match, TRBD1 (6 bases). The CDR3 totals 15 residues. With 1 base removed from V and 8 bases from J, the gap between germline ends came to 17 bases. Germline V gene lookup returns CDR1 KGHSH and CDR2 LQKENI. The CDR3 sequence is CASSPRVIQGQEAFF. The CDR3 DNA reads TGTGCCAGCTCACCACGAGTAATACAGGGCCAAGAAGCTTTCTTT.

The V call is TRBV5-6, the J call TRBJ2-7; D is unclear. The V gene lost 4 bases and the J gene lost 2 bases, with 13 bases spanning the gap. There are 14 residues in the CDR3. Germline values: CDR1 SGHDT, CDR2 YYEEEE. The CDR3 DNA is TGTGCCAGCAGCCCGGTTCGGCCGCCCTACGAGCAGTACTTC. Protein: CASSPVRPPYEQYF.

The chain links TRBV14 to TRBJ2-1, with TRBD2 matching over 8 bases. The J segment lost 8 bases and the V segment lost 7 bases, leaving 10 bases of the junction unmatched. Germline values: CDR1 SGHDN, CDR2 FVKESK. There are 14 residues in the CDR3. CDR3 nucleotides: TGTGCCAGCACCTCCGGGAGGGGGAGCTATGAGCAGTTCTTC. Translating gives CASTSGRGSYEQFF.

The chain uses TRBV5-4 and TRBJ2-3; 13 bases fit TRBD2. J lost 1 base, V lost 2 bases, and 7 bases had no gene match. This CDR3 is 18 amino acids long. From germline, CDR1 is SGHNT and CDR2 YYREEE (reference sequence). The CDR3, as DNA: TGTGCCAGCAGCTTTTGGACTAGCGGGAGTATCGGCACAGATACGCAGTATTTT. As protein: CASSFWTSGSIGTDTQYF. Together with reference TRBV5-4 and TRBJ2-3, the CDR3 gives the full variable domain: ETGVTQSPTHLIKTRGQQVTLRCSSQSGHNTVSWYQQALGQGPQFIFQYYREEENGRGNFPPRFSGLQFPNYSSELNVNALELDDSALYLCASSFWTSGSIGTDTQYFGPGTRLTVL.

This clone was picked up a small number of times. This chain joins TRBV7-2 and TRBJ1-5, with no clear D. Germline V gene lookup returns CDR1 SGHTA and CDR2 FQGNSA. The CDR3 loop spans 13 amino acids. V lost 1 base and J lost 2, with 3 bases in between. The CDR3 spells CASSLDRNQPQHF. Written as DNA, the CDR3 is TGTGCCAGCAGCTTAGATCGCAATCAGCCCCAGCATTTT.

The rearrangement uses TRBV18 and TRBJ1-1; no clear D gene. CDR3 length equals 14 residues. CDR1 is KGHSH, CDR2 LQKENI, per germline. V dropped 1 base and J dropped 1 base, with 7 bases sitting between them. The CDR3 region is CASSPQGGNTEAFF. Here the CDR3 DNA reads TGTGCCAGCTCACCACAGGGCGGGAACACTGAAGCTTTCTTT.

This chain connects TRBV28 to TRBJ1-1; D uncertain. Germline assignment: CDR1 MDHEN and CDR2 SYDVKM. V lost 9 bases to trimming and J lost 1 base, with 6 bases between them. This CDR3 is built from 11 residues. Written as DNA, the CDR3 is TGTGCCAGTACCGCGAACACTGAAGCTTTCTTT. It is translated as CASTANTEAFF.

This chain connects TRBV7-9 to TRBJ1-4, with TRBD1 matching over 8 bases. From germline, CDR1 is SEHNR and CDR2 FQNEAQ (reference sequence). This CDR3 is 14 amino acids long. The ends lost 8 bases at V and 7 bases at J; junction bases unmatched: 9. CDR3 in amino acids: CASGKQGVLEKLFF. CDR3 sequence (DNA): TGTGCCAGCGGTAAACAGGGGGTGCTTGAAAAACTGTTTTTT.

CDR3 nucleotides: TGTGCCAGCAGCTTAGATAAGCCAGATACGCAGTATTTT. It yields the protein CASSLDKPDTQYF. The chain is built from TRBV7-2 and TRBJ2-3; D is unclear. Trimming cost V 1 base and J 4 bases, with 6 bases left between them. CDR3 size: 13 residues. The germline gives CDR1 SGHTA, CDR2 FQGNSA. Together with reference TRBV7-2 and TRBJ2-3, the CDR3 gives the full variable domain: GAGVSQSPSNKVTEKGKDVELRCDPISGHTALYWYRQSLGQGLEFLIYFQGNSAPDKSGLPSDRFSAERTGGSVSTLTIQRTQQEDSAVYLCASSLDKPDTQYFGPGTRLTVL.